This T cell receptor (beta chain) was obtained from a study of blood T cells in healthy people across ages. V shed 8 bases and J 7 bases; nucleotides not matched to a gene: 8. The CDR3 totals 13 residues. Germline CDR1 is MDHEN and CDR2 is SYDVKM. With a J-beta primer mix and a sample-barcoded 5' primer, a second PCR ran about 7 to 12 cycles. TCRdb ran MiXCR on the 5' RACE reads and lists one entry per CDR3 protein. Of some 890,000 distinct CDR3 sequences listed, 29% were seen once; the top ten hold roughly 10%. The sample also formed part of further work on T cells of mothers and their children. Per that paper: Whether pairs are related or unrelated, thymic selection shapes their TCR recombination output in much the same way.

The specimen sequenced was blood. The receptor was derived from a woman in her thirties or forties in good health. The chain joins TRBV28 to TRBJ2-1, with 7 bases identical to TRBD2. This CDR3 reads CASDRGGSNEQFF. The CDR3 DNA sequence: TGTGCCAGCGATCGGGGAGGGAGTAATGAGCAGTTCTTC.